These T cell receptor beta chains were read from a single sample in a study of T-cell reconstitution after alpha-beta-depleted transplantation in children. MiXCR, run by TCRdb on the PCR reads, gives a single entry per CDR3 protein. The table includes 610,000 or so distinct CDR3 sequences, 25% to 30% detected once. Sample: PBMCs, taken before TCRalphabeta/CD19-depleted stem cell transplant. The receptors originated from a boy under three years old with Wiskott-Aldrich syndrome, due to receive a stem cell transplant. CDR3s include the opening cysteine and the closing phenylalanine or tryptophan. A D gene is named only where the DNA matches it firmly. Clone size is given for some rows only: seen once, a few or many times, or a class if the clone is expanded.

J | size | D | V | CDR3 | DNA
TRBJ1-2 | few | . | TRBV28 | CASSLKVSGYTF | TGTGCCAGCAGTTTAAAAGTCTCTGGCTACACCTTC
TRBJ2-1 | few | TRBD2 | TRBV6-1 | CASTSGTPGNEQFF | TGTGCCAGCACTAGCGGGACCCCTGGGAATGAGCAGTTCTTC
TRBJ1-6 | . | TRBD1 | TRBV5-1 | CASSSDRGSDSPLHF | TGCGCCAGCAGCTCAGACAGGGGAAGTGATTCACCCCTCCACTTT
TRBJ1-1 | once | TRBD1 | TRBV20-1 | CSARRQGWNTEAFF | TGCAGTGCTAGACGACAGGGTTGGAACACTGAAGCTTTCTTT
TRBJ2-1 | . | TRBD2 | TRBV20-1 | CSVGTSGNNEQFF | TGCAGTGTTGGGACTAGCGGGAACAATGAGCAGTTCTTC
TRBJ2-7 | . | . | TRBV9 | CASSAGGPSYEQYF | TGTGCCAGCAGCGCCGGCGGGCCCTCCTACGAGCAGTACTTC
TRBJ1-1 | . | . | TRBV29-1 | CSVAKGGGPEAFF | TGCAGCGTGGCCAAAGGGGGGGGCCCTGAAGCTTTCTTT
TRBJ2-3 | few | . | TRBV5-1 | CASAPHRADTQYF | TGCGCCAGCGCCCCACATAGAGCAGATACGCAGTATTTT
TRBJ2-3 | few | . | TRBV29-1 | CSVEHGTDTQYF | TGCAGCGTTGAGCACGGCACAGATACGCAGTATTTT
TRBJ2-3 | . | . | TRBV11-1 | CASSLKGPLHTDTQYF | TGTGCCAGCAGCTTGAAGGGGCCACTACACACAGATACGCAGTATTTT
TRBJ2-7 | . | . | TRBV5-3 | CARSPGGQTKSHGEQYF | TGTGCCCGATCACCCGGGGGACAAACTAAGAGCCATGGCGAGCAGTACTTC
TRBJ2-1 | few | . | TRBV4-1 | CASSQRRLLHSYNEQFF | TGCGCCAGCAGCCAGAGACGGCTACTCCACTCCTACAATGAGCAGTTCTTC
TRBJ2-1 | . | TRBD2 | TRBV2 | CASSGPGLALTGSVSSYNEQFF | TGTGCCAGCAGTGGCCCGGGACTAGCGTTGACGGGATCTGTCAGCTCCTACAATGAGCAGTTCTTC
TRBJ2-4 | . | . | TRBV7-9 | CASGYDENIQYF | TGTGCCAGCGGGTATGACGAAAACATTCAGTACTTC
TRBJ2-1 | . | TRBD2 | TRBV12-3/TRBV12-4 | CASSKPGTSGRYEQFF | TGTGCCAGCAGCAAACCCGGGACTAGCGGGAGATATGAGCAGTTCTTC
TRBJ1-4 | . | . | TRBV14 | CASSQSGPTEKLFF | TGTGCCAGCAGCCAATCGGGACCTACGGAAAAACTGTTTTTT
TRBJ1-4 | . | . | TRBV20-1 | CCAGVWGEKLFF | TGCTGTGCCGGGGTGTGGGGAGAAAAACTGTTTTTT
TRBJ2-7 | . | TRBD1 | TRBV12-3/TRBV12-4 | CASRQGLLYEQYF | TGTGCCAGCAGACAGGGGCTACTCTACGAGCAGTACTTC
TRBJ2-3 | . | TRBD1 | TRBV20-1 | CSARPRGRTADTQYF | TGCAGTGCTCGTCCCAGGGGGCGCACGGCAGATACGCAGTATTTT
TRBJ2-1 | . | TRBD2 | TRBV7-9 | CASSPVVAGTNEQFF | TGTGCCAGCAGCCCCGTGGTAGCGGGAACCAATGAGCAGTTCTTC
TRBJ2-3 | few | TRBD1 | TRBV5-5 | CASSGRQGHTQYF | TGTGCCAGCAGCGGCCGACAGGGCCATACGCAGTATTTT
TRBJ2-1 | few | . | TRBV20-1 | CSARDSAGLGNEQFF | TGCAGTGCTAGAGATTCGGCGGGTTTAGGTAATGAGCAGTTCTTC
TRBJ2-3 | . | . | TRBV20-1 | CSAPDRRASTDAQYF | TGCAGTGCACCGGACAGACGTGCTAGCACAGATGCGCAGTATTTT
TRBJ1-2 | . | . | TRBV29-1 | CSVDGGYGYTF | TGCAGCGTTGATGGAGGATATGGCTACACCTTC
TRBJ2-1 | . | TRBD1 | TRBV29-1 | CSEGQGVYNEQFF | TGCAGCGAAGGACAGGGGGTCTACAATGAGCAGTTCTTC
TRBJ2-1 | . | TRBD2 | TRBV24-1 | CATSDGTSGPVGEQFF | TGTGCCACCAGTGACGGGACTAGCGGCCCCGTGGGTGAGCAGTTCTTC
TRBJ2-1 | . | TRBD2 | TRBV5-1 | CASSYGLIIAGQIHNEQFF | TGCGCCAGCAGCTATGGACTAATTATAGCGGGCCAAATCCACAATGAGCAGTTCTTC
TRBJ2-2 | once | . | TRBV12-3/TRBV12-4 | CASSARNTGELFF | TGTGCCAGCAGCGCTAGGAACACCGGGGAGCTGTTTTTT
TRBJ2-3 | few | TRBD2 | TRBV7-6 | CASSRGGYYTDTQYF | TGTGCCAGCAGCCGGGGGGGTTACTACACAGATACGCAGTATTTT
TRBJ2-5 | few | . | TRBV25-1 | CASSPRQGIEETQYF | TGTGCCAGCAGCCCCAGGCAAGGAATCGAAGAGACCCAGTACTTC
TRBJ1-5 | few | TRBD1 | TRBV6-5 | CASSYSLGQGANQPQHF | TGTGCCAGCAGTTACTCCCTTGGACAGGGTGCTAATCAGCCCCAGCATTTT
TRBJ2-7 | few | TRBD1 | TRBV5-1 | CASSSDRTTSYEQYF | TGCGCCAGCAGCTCGGACAGGACGACCTCCTACGAGCAGTACTTC
TRBJ2-1 | few | TRBD2 | TRBV5-1 | CASSPQYQTSGGYNEQFF | TGCGCCAGCAGCCCCCAGTATCAGACTAGCGGGGGCTACAATGAGCAGTTCTTC
TRBJ1-2 | . | TRBD1 | TRBV7-3 | CASSLEPGGNGYTF | TGTGCCAGCAGCTTAGAGCCAGGGGGAAATGGCTACACCTTC
TRBJ1-2 | . | . | TRBV12-3/TRBV12-4 | CASNRTPTNYGYTF | TGTGCCAGCAACAGGACACCCACTAACTATGGCTACACCTTC
TRBJ2-3 | . | . | TRBV7-3 | CAFCRGWRHSTDTQYF | TGTGCCTTCTGCCGAGGTTGGCGCCATAGCACAGATACGCAGTATTTT
TRBJ2-3 | . | . | TRBV5-6 | CASSQASTDTQYF | TGTGCCAGCAGCCAGGCTAGCACAGATACGCAGTATTTT
TRBJ2-1 | . | . | TRBV20-1 | CSASKRPSSYNEQFF | TGCAGTGCTAGTAAGCGGCCGAGCTCCTACAATGAGCAGTTCTTC
TRBJ2-1 | once | . | TRBV30 | CAWSRWTDNEQFF | TGTGCCTGGAGTAGGTGGACGGACAATGAGCAGTTCTTC
TRBJ2-7 | . | TRBD1 | TRBV6-1 | CASRGTGTGSSYEQYF | TGTGCCAGCAGGGGCACCGGGACAGGGTCATCCTACGAGCAGTACTTC
TRBJ2-7 | . | TRBD2 | TRBV27 | CASSSPGLAGYEQYF | TGTGCCAGCAGTTCTCCGGGACTAGCGGGCTACGAGCAGTACTTC
TRBJ2-5 | few | . | TRBV5-4 | CASSLPQGGEETQYF | TGTGCCAGCAGCTTGCCACAGGGAGGGGAGGAGACCCAGTACTTC
TRBJ1-1 | . | TRBD1 | TRBV12-3/TRBV12-4 | CASRNRQGALLYEAFF | TGTGCCAGCAGAAATAGACAGGGGGCTCTTCTATATGAAGCTTTCTTT